Listed here are 4 T cell receptor beta chains from one sample, sequenced in a study of cytomegalovirus exposure and HLA in healthy donors (dated by TCRdb to about 2017). Libraries came from the immunoSEQ multiplex PCR assay. The multiplex PCR relied on a mix of 60 forward primers for TCR Vbeta segments and 13 reverse primers for TCR Jbeta segments. This immuneACCESS table, as held by TCRdb, lists in-frame sequences with V and J called but not all clones. Of the missing ones, under half trace to an unresolved V gene in checked studies; the others have no known cause. The sample table gives 150,000 to 200,000 clones. 6.5% of the sample comes from the top ten. Sample: PBMCs. These receptors were collected from a man under 40 in good health and CMV-seronegative.

J is TRBJ2-5 and V is TRBV7-2; 8 bases match TRBD2. This CDR3 region has 14 residues. The germline V gene encodes CDR1 SGHTA and CDR2 FQGNSA. Losses at the gene ends were 4 bases for V and 0 bases for J; bases not matched to a gene: 1. CDR3 nucleotide sequence: TGTGCCAGCAGCTCGGGGGGGTACCAAGAGACCCAGTACTTC. It encodes CASSSGGYQETQYF.

The V and J genes are TRBV7-6 and TRBJ2-6; D perhaps matches TRBD1 (6 bases). The CDR3 covers 15 residues. Per the germline V gene, CDR1 is SGHVS and CDR2 is FNYEAQ. Deletions cut 1 base from V and 4 bases from J, with 8 bases between. The DNA for the CDR3 is TGTGCCAGCAGCTTAGAAGGGACAGGGGCCAACGTCCTGACTTTC. It specifies CASSLEGTGANVLTF. The variable domain in full, completed from reference TRBV7-6 and TRBJ2-6, reads GAGVSQSPRYKVTKRGQDVALRCDPISGHVSLYWYRQALGQGPEFLTYFNYEAQQDKSGLPNDRFSAERPEGSISTLTIQRTEQRDSAMYRCASSLEGTGANVLTFGAGSRLTVL.

The J gene is TRBJ2-7, the V gene TRBV30; 9 nucleotides align to TRBD1. The CDR3 consists of 15 residues. V shed 1 base, J shed 5 bases, and the junction held 9 bases outside the gene matches. The germline V gene encodes CDR1 GTSNPN and CDR2 SVGIG (reference sequence). CDR3 nucleotide sequence: TGTGCCTGGAGTGACTTCGGGACAGGGTATCACGAGCAGTACTTC. Its protein is CAWSDFGTGYHEQYF.

The chain is built from TRBV6-5 and TRBJ2-7; 8 nucleotides line up with TRBD2. The ends lost 0 bases at V and 9 bases at J; junction bases unmatched: 7. CDR1 is MNHEY and CDR2 is SVGAGI in the germline V gene. This CDR3 has 14 residues. The CDR3 spells CASSYSLREGSQYF. In nucleotides, the CDR3 is TGTGCCAGCAGTTACTCGCTTCGGGAGGGCTCGCAGTACTTC.